This entry is about one TCR beta chain. Antigen unknown. This sample is drawn from a study of shared clonotypes between healthy human individuals. On the study more broadly: Each donor's CD8 memory used one plate, CD8 naive two, each CD4 subset three.

The protocol was immunoSEQ multiplex PCR, while the TCRdb copy is restricted to in-frame clones and leaves out a portion. This sample has about 2,500,000 clones, with approximately 94% found just once. Notes on the study in general: The represented genetic and exposure-history diversity was limited by the small number of donors. The sole specimen, blood, was sampled, and tissue repertoires likely differ.

From CD4+ cells came CD45RA+ naive and CD45RA-negative memory subsets. Trimming shortened V by 6 bases and J by 4 bases, and 19 bases separated the two germline ends. The germline CDR1 and CDR2 sequences are SGHDT and YYEEEE. The CDR3 contains 15 residues. This clonotype originated in a young man in good health. The chain has TRBV5-6 and TRBJ1-1; maybe TRBD1 (5 bases). Sequencing used naive CD4+ T cells sorted from blood. Subset defined: CD45RA+ positively selected. CDR3 sequence reads: CASTTLGWGFTEAFF. CDR3 coding DNA: TGTGCCAGCACCACATTGGGATGGGGGTTCACTGAAGCTTTCTTT. The full variable domain, rest sourced from reference TRBV5-6 and TRBJ1-1, is DAGVTQSPTHLIKTRGQQVTLRCSPKSGHDTVSWYQQALGQGPQFIFQYYEEEERQRGNFPDRFSGHQFPNYSSELNVNALLLGDSALYLCASTTLGWGFTEAFFGQGTRLTVV.